Each of the 8 T cell receptor beta chains below was sequenced from the same sample in a study of T cell repertoires in cytomegalovirus infection. MiXCR was run by TCRdb on the reads, yielding one entry per CDR3 protein. This table has more than 200,000 distinct CDR3 sequences, around 9% appearing once. The sample was PBMCs. The receptors stem from a human donor in good health (CMV status not recorded). Some clones in this sample may be carry-over from other donors' samples.

This clonotype was seen a few times. The chain links TRBV5-1 to TRBJ2-7; D remains ambiguous. There are 15 residues in the CDR3. V was shortened by 0 bases and J by 0 bases, with 10 bases between the two germline ends. Germline V gene lookup returns CDR1 SGHRS and CDR2 YFSETQ. The CDR3 DNA reads TGCGCCAGCAGCTTGGACATTCAATCCTCCTACGAGCAGTACTTC. This codes for CASSLDIQSSYEQYF.

Only a few counts were recorded for this clonotype. This rearrangement joins TRBV5-4 to TRBJ2-1; 10 bases are a match to TRBD2. The CDR3 contains 13 residues. J lost 8 bases, V lost 4 bases, and 3 bases had no gene match. From germline, CDR1 is SGHNT and CDR2 YYREEE (reference sequence). The CDR3, as DNA: TGTGCCAGCAGCGAAGCGGGAGGGGATGAGCAGTTCTTC. Translation gives CASSEAGGDEQFF. The full variable domain, completed using reference TRBV5-4 and TRBJ2-1, is ETGVTQSPTHLIKTRGQQVTLRCSSQSGHNTVSWYQQALGQGPQFIFQYYREEENGRGNFPPRFSGLQFPNYSSELNVNALELDDSALYLCASSEAGGDEQFFGPGTRLTVL.

The CDR3 DNA sequence: TGTGCCAGCACCCTAACAGGGGGCGCGGGGTACGAGCAGTACTTC. Translation gives CASTLTGGAGYEQYF. This rearrangement joins TRBV7-2 to TRBJ2-7, with 9 bases that match TRBD1. Germline values: CDR1 SGHTA, CDR2 FQGNSA. V was pared by 7 bases and J by 4 bases, with 11 bases of the junction left unmatched. The CDR3 is 15 amino acids.

The rearrangement uses TRBV20-1 and TRBJ1-2, with unresolved D. The ends were cut back, 4 bases at V and 8 bases at J, with 11 bases in the middle. This CDR3 contains 11 residues. Germline V lookup: CDR1 DFQATT, CDR2 SNEGSKA (reference sequence). CDR3 bases: TGCAGTGCTATTCTTGACGGAGGCTACACCTTC. Residues: CSAILDGGYTF.

The chain uses TRBV4-2 and TRBJ1-1; the D gene is possibly TRBD1 (5 bases). Between the trimmed V and J ends, which lost 0 bases and 10 bases, there was a span of 12 bases. The CDR3 is made up of 13 amino acids. Germline CDR1 is LGHNA and CDR2 is YNFKEQ. CDR3 sequence: CASSQDGGSVAFF. The CDR3 region has the DNA TGTGCCAGCAGCCAAGATGGGGGGTCGGTAGCTTTCTTT.

This clonotype has a handful of counts. J is TRBJ1-1 and V is TRBV10-2, with D possibly TRBD1 on 5 matching bases. The CDR3 loop spans 12 amino acids. The ends were cut back, 0 bases at V and 11 bases at J, with 10 bases in the middle. The V gene's germline CDR1 is WSHSY and CDR2 SAAADI. This chain's CDR3 is CASSESTGPAFF. DNA for the CDR3: TGCGCCAGCAGTGAGTCTACAGGCCCCGCTTTCTTT.

The rearrangement uses TRBV7-9 and TRBJ1-1; D possibly corresponds to TRBD1 (5 bases). Trimming removed 0 bases from V and 0 bases from J, with 11 bases in between. In germline, CDR1 is SEHNR, CDR2 FQNEAQ (reference sequence). This CDR3 comprises 16 residues. The CDR3 region has the DNA TGTGCCAGCAGCTTAGCTTTGGGGGGAATGAACACTGAAGCTTTCTTT. Translated, it gives CASSLALGGMNTEAFF.

This clonotype was found many times. V is TRBV7-2 and J is TRBJ1-5; a weak D match, TRBD1 (5 bases). Germline CDR1 reads SGHTA; CDR2 reads FQGNSA. The CDR3 is made up of 15 amino acids. Trimming removed 0 bases from V and 7 bases from J, with 13 bases in between. As DNA, the CDR3 is TGTGCCAGCAGCTTAGCGCTAGGCAGGGCGCAGCCCCAGCATTTT. Translated: CASSLALGRAQPQHF. The whole variable domain, remainder taken from reference TRBV7-2 and TRBJ1-5, is GAGVSQSPSNKVTEKGKDVELRCDPISGHTALYWYRQSLGQGLEFLIYFQGNSAPDKSGLPSDRFSAERTGGSVSTLTIQRTQQEDSAVYLCASSLALGRAQPQHFGDGTRLSIL.